This T cell receptor beta chain was captured by sequencing in a study of cytomegalovirus exposure and HLA in healthy donors (TCRdb year 2017). Notes on the research overall: An earlier analysis of roughly 500 of the donors reported roughly 270 Gb of sequence data and approximately 110 million unique TCR beta sequences from 150 million to 200 million T cells. Among 350 to 400 genotyped donors of the cohort, an average of around 240,000 unique TCR beta nucleotide sequences were sequenced per donor, 15% to 20% of them non-productive. The T cell repertoires of around 670 subjects were profiled by immunosequencing and related to cytomegalovirus serostatus. Of the roughly 430 genotyped donors, 65% to 90% fell in the genetic ancestry cluster associated with self-reported Caucasian donors. An earlier analysis of around 580 of the donors used high-throughput TCR beta sequencing to judge whether each TCR beta V gene segment behaved as functional or pseudogenic. Besides the first cohort of approximately 710 subjects, a separate validation cohort made up of roughly 130 different subjects was used. Roughly five DR-DQ haplotypes were treated as single units for association and clustering because of strong linkage in the cohort. A later analysis re-analyzed previously published TCR beta repertoires from roughly 600 donors and added high-resolution HLA genotyping to study TCR occurrence patterns. The aim of the study was to test whether cataloging public T cell receptors could identify signatures of past pathogen exposure. A later genetic analysis took genome-wide SNP genotypes for about 65% of the 666 donors and used that subset as a discovery cohort. Rather than drawing on any new phenotypic data, the later analysis identified candidate immune exposures from TCR beta sequences and the way those sequences occurred across donors. An early release covering about 600 HLA-typed donors comprised 250 to 350 gigabases of sequencing data and around 85 million unique TCR sequences. Donor age, sex, ethnicity and CMV serostatus were compiled alongside the repertoire data. The study combined high-throughput TCR immunosequencing, statistical association of individual TCRs with disease status, and machine learning to predict cytomegalovirus infection status. Class I and class II HLA loci were covered by the typing at four-digit resolution. All discovery cohort repertoires had been generated using a single sequencing platform. The number of typed donors differed by locus: roughly 620-640 for A, B, C, DRB1 and DQB1; approximately 520 for DQA1; 606 for DPA1; and roughly 490 for DPB1.

According to the germline V gene, CDR1 reads SGHTA and CDR2 reads FQGNSA. Relative to germline, V is 4 bases shorter and J is 0 bases shorter, with 11 bases between their ends. Taken from cysteine to phenylalanine, the CDR3 has 15 residues. Just CDR3 DNA is preserved here, 45 bases in frame from base 1. The cohort consisted of more than 650 healthy bone marrow donors. All cohort members were sampled while nominally healthy, although unrecorded immune exposures were likely present. The donor was CMV seropositive and belonged to the group of 250 to 300 seropositive cohort members. Every donor gave a peripheral blood sample, and the peripheral blood mononuclear cells from that sample were used for TCR beta sequencing. The Qiagen DNeasy Blood Extraction Kit was used to extract genomic DNA from the blood cell samples. Broader findings and caveats from the paper: A later analysis found that most CMV-associated TCR beta chains appeared HLA-restricted, with HLA associations seemingly driven largely by CMV exposure. Compared with equally common non-associated chains, HLA-associated TCR beta chains in a later analysis were more clonally expanded and had lower generation probabilities. Assigning TCR associations to individual alleles was difficult when HLA alleles, especially DR and DQ, strongly co-occurred. The 87-base-pair reads could not distinguish some IMGT-functional V segments, including TRBV6-2 and TRBV6-3, so those segments were excluded. A total of 150 to 200 TCR beta chains were listed by the study as associated with cytomegalovirus. A further reported finding was that TCR beta sequences accurately predicted the HLA-A and HLA-B alleles for most subjects in the first cohort. An association between a missense DCLRE1C variant and V-gene and J-gene trimming of TCR beta chains was found in a later genetic analysis and replicated in an independent cohort. Broadly in line with IMGT annotations, most TCR beta V segments showed up in productive rearrangements about 90% or about 30% of the time in an earlier analysis of approximately 640 of the donors. The authors suggested that the approach could potentially be extended to other disease states and immunological phenotypes. Cytomegalovirus status was reported to be diagnosed by the classifier with high specificity and sensitivity in both the original and validation cohorts. The sequencing pipeline was judged likely to have produced a cluster of highly shared sequence variants as a technical artifact. A later genetic analysis reported fewer N-insertions in productive TCRs among donors in an Asian-associated ancestry cluster than the approximately 670-donor mean. This cohort had only TCR beta chains sequenced, and the lack of alpha or paired-chain data limited which features could be detected. Presence/absence analyses assumed roughly uniform sequencing depth across donors, an assumption that may not hold. In a later analysis, about 16,000 TCR beta sequences were associated with specific HLA alleles at a false discovery rate of 0.05. According to a later analysis, TCR association rates differed among HLA loci, with DRB1 alleles showing the most associated TCRs and HLA-C alleles showing the fewest. While some public TCRs were present in many individuals, most TCR sequences turned up only very rarely across donors. CMV serostatus was the only immune exposure information available for the cohort. Linkage disequilibrium might explain the correlated functional status among segregating V segments, but an unknown experimental factor could not be excluded. Three of the identified cytomegalovirus-associated TCR beta chains were confirmed in vitro to be specific for cytomegalovirus antigens. Because some donors lacked HLA typing at each locus, the association tests relied only on the typed subset. According to a later analysis, parvovirus B19, influenza, CMV and Epstein-Barr virus appeared linked to several top co-occurrence clusters. Because counts were too low, roughly 16 rarely observed V segments, including chromosome 9 orphons, were excluded from the earlier analysis of 587 of the donors.

Libraries were prepared through the immunoSEQ multiplex PCR assay. For the multiplex PCR, a mixture combining 60 forward primers for TCR Vbeta segments and 13 reverse primers for TCR Jbeta segments was used. Amplification of the CDR3 region of rearranged TCR beta genes was performed with a multiplex PCR assay on genomic DNA. Amplified TCR beta libraries were sequenced as 87-base-pair reads on the Illumina HiSeq System. Per the authors' processing: In a later analysis, about 80 million unique TCR beta chains were counted across the 666 repertoires, and around 10 million of these chains were shared by at least two donors. Raw reads were error-corrected and collapsed into unique sequences by a nearest-neighbor algorithm in which closely related sequences were merged to remove PCR and sequencing errors. V, D and J gene segments were assigned by aligning CDR3 sequences to IMGT reference sequences. For a sequence to be retained, at least a six-nucleotide match to both a V gene segment and a J gene segment was required. A rearrangement counted as productive if the CDR3 had no stop codons and remained in frame with V and J, and every other rearrangement counted as non-productive. Following IMGT convention, CDR3 was defined as the stretch from the second conserved V-encoded cysteine up to the conserved J-encoded phenylalanine. The earlier analysis of around 640 of the donors excluded sequences that lacked an unambiguous match to a single V gene segment. An earlier analysis of 587 of the donors classified V segments as functional when productive rearrangements were above 56.7% and as segregating when the standard deviation between donors was above 5%. A statistical classification framework was built to diagnose cytomegalovirus status from the catalog of TCR beta chain sequences. V and J gene assignment, in a later analysis, came from comparing TCR nucleotide sequences with IMGT/GENE-DB human TR gene sequences. Using the TCRdist pipeline, a later analysis assigned CDR3 sequences along with most-parsimonious VDJ recombination scenarios. In a later analysis, each TCR beta chain was defined by its CDR3 amino acid sequence together with its V-gene family, and reads lacking a unique V-gene family were excluded. To address suspected cross-contamination and a sequencing artifact, a later analysis removed roughly 640 highly shared, low-generation-probability nucleotide sequences. In a later analysis, a clonal expansion index for each public chain was calculated from normalized within-repertoire ranks of inferred template counts. In a later analysis, generation probabilities were computed using a VDJ recombination model fitted to out-of-frame rearrangements, and the results were checked against IGoR. Hypergeometric tests were used in a later analysis to score TCR-TCR, TCR-HLA and TCR-CMV co-occurrence, with a repertoire-size bias correction applied to the TCR pairs. False discovery rates were estimated in a later analysis by permuting HLA or CMV assignments 20 times. In a later analysis, co-occurring TCRs were grouped using DBSCAN, and TCRdist sequence similarity was added for clustering within HLA-allele-positive subsets. Repertoires with fewer than 30,000 or more than 120,000 public chains were left out of co-occurrence clustering, as were about 5 repertoires with anomalous nucleotide sharing. This is the immuneACCESS table as TCRdb keeps it, with only in-frame sequences that have V and J called. A part of the clones is gone; compared with another copy, unresolved V genes explain less than half, and the rest is unexplained. V and J calls and clone size are copied from that table; D and trimming were computed from the DNA. The sample table holds roughly 100,000 clones, of which about 80% were seen once. Jointly, the top ten make up more than 8% of the sample.

About this clone itself: What antigen it recognizes has not been identified. Nothing much larger sits one base from this clone, and base qualities are not available.

The rearranged chain carries TRBV7-2 and TRBJ2-3; TRBD2 might be the D gene, on 6 matching bases. The sequenced material came from PBMCs. The clonotype was recovered from a man between 35 and 55 years old in good health and CMV-seropositive. The DNA is TGTGCCAGCAGCTCGACGGGACTTAGCACAGATACGCAGTATTTT. It is translated as CASSSTGLSTDTQYF.